This TCR beta chain is drawn from a study of CD8 T cells in ankylosing spondylitis listed by TCRdb under 2017. About the investigation overall: The study set out to find disease-linked TCR variants by profiling T cell receptor beta repertoires in ankylosing spondylitis patients and healthy donors. The whole study cohort included 90 to 120 healthy donors and under 30 ankylosing spondylitis patients. Peripheral blood was sampled, and synovial fluid was also collected from ankylosing spondylitis patients. The full study reports these points: Significant enrichment of the disease-linked clones was reported in matched synovial fluid samples from ankylosing spondylitis patients. The disease-linked clones had a CD8+ phenotype and were found at relatively low frequencies in peripheral blood. Some of the motif variants had been reported before in the synovial fluid and blood of reactive arthritis patients, a finding that suggests common disease-initiation mechanisms. A TCR beta motif of several highly homologous amino acid variants appeared characteristic of blood from ankylosing spondylitis patients.

In its sample, this clonotype was seen many times. No antigen is known for it. The input lacks base qualities; no much larger clone sits a single base away. Sequencing relied on an Illumina HiSeq 2500. Quantitative 5'-RACE with molecular barcodes was the method used to prepare the TCR beta libraries. Per the source publication's procedure: Disease-linked TCR variants were identified with a new computational method built on a probabilistic model of VDJ rearrangement. Through fastp at Q25 and MiXCR, TCRdb rebuilt clones from the public reads, retaining in-frame beta chains. Every distinct CDR3 protein forms one entry, paired with its most common genes and DNA. The V and J calls here are based on TCRdb, not the publication. Across this sample there are about 160,000 distinct CDR3 sequences, with roughly 18% seen only once. Jointly, the top ten make up 7.8% of the sample. Trimmed from V: 4 bases; trimmed from J: 4 bases; junction bases lacking a gene match: 2. CDR1 and CDR2, per the germline V gene, are SGHRS and YFSETQ. From cysteine to phenylalanine, the CDR3 is 14 amino acids long. Only the CDR3 portion is preserved as DNA: 42 bases, with reading frame beginning at the first base.

This TCR was sampled from a male donor with ankylosing spondylitis or in good health (not recorded which). Rearrangement joined TRBV5-1 to TRBJ2-3, with 11 central nucleotides matching TRBD1. The sample consisted of blood, either unsorted or a sorted T cell fraction (not recorded which). The base sequence is TGCGCCAGCAGCCTGGGACAGGGGGCAGATACGCAGTATTTT. This sequence encodes CASSLGQGADTQYF.